A selection of T cell receptor beta chains follows, all from one sample in a study of T cell responses to AZD1222 COVID-19 vaccine. Assay: immunoSEQ multiplex PCR; the TCRdb copy retains only in-frame clones and omits some. The sample lists about 140,000 clones, roughly 90% occurring once. The sequencing here drew on peripheral blood, taken on day 0 of AZD1222 vaccination. The receptors stem from an adult in good health. Each CDR3 is given with its conserved first and last residue. The order of the fields is V gene, D gene, clone size, J gene, CDR3 protein, CDR3 DNA. D genes are given only for firm matches. Rows may omit the clone size; those that give it use once, few, many or a size class.

TRBV15	TRBD2	.	TRBJ2-1	CATSSKGGSGKWSSYNEQFF	TGTGCCACCAGCAGCAAAGGTGGTAGCGGGAAATGGAGCTCCTACAATGAGCAGTTCTTC
TRBV30	.	.	TRBJ1-4	CAWSPGRTSNEKLFF	TGTGCCTGGAGCCCAGGCCGGACCTCGAATGAAAAACTGTTTTTT
TRBV6-2/TRBV6-3	.	.	TRBJ1-1	CASIPRVGLNTEAFF	TGTGCCAGCATCCCAAGGGTCGGGTTGAACACTGAAGCTTTCTTT
TRBV7-8	.	.	TRBJ2-2	CASTVRVGSGELFF	TGTGCCAGCACCGTAAGGGTGGGGTCCGGGGAGCTGTTTTTT
TRBV5-1	TRBD2	.	TRBJ2-7	CASSRSGLAGPYEQYF	TGCGCCAGCAGCAGATCAGGACTAGCGGGCCCCTACGAGCAGTACTTC
TRBV3-1/TRBV3-2	.	.	TRBJ1-1	CASNAGGRNTEAFF	TGTGCCAGCAACGCAGGAGGGCGGAACACTGAAGCTTTCTTT
TRBV28	TRBD2	.	TRBJ2-1	CASSQVSGLAYNEQFF	TGTGCCAGCAGTCAGGTCTCCGGACTAGCGTACAATGAGCAGTTCTTC
TRBV28	.	.	TRBJ2-1	CASSLRDSPYNEQFF	TGTGCCAGCAGCCTCCGGGACTCGCCCTACAATGAGCAGTTCTTC
TRBV7-3	TRBD1	.	TRBJ2-1	CASSLSSDRAQTPQFF	TGTGCCAGCAGCTTAAGTTCCGACAGGGCGCAAACCCCGCAGTTCTTC
TRBV18	.	.	TRBJ1-5	CASSLDRGNSNQPQHF	TGTGCCAGCTCACTTGATCGAGGTAATAGCAATCAGCCCCAGCATTTT
TRBV19	TRBD1	once	TRBJ1-5	CASLGGTGLHSNQPQHF	TGTGCCAGCCTTGGGGGGACAGGGCTTCATAGCAATCAGCCCCAGCATTTT
TRBV4-3	.	.	TRBJ1-4	CASSRDLASNEKLFF	TGCGCCAGCAGCCGAGACCTGGCATCTAATGAAAAACTGTTTTTT
TRBV5-1	TRBD1	.	TRBJ1-4	CASRLGPGTANEKLFF	TGCGCCAGCAGGTTAGGCCCCGGGACAGCTAATGAAAAACTGTTTTTT
TRBV5-6	.	.	TRBJ2-2	CASSTLRDPRGELFF	TGTGCCAGCAGCACCCTCCGGGACCCTCGGGGGGAGCTGTTTTTT
TRBV11-2	.	.	TRBJ1-2	CASSPGVGYTF	TGTGCCAGCAGCCCAGGGGTCGGCTACACCTTC
TRBV12-5	.	.	TRBJ2-1	CASGFRGASYNEQFF	TGTGCTAGTGGTTTTAGGGGGGCCTCCTACAATGAGCAGTTCTTC
TRBV4-2	.	.	TRBJ1-1	CASSHAGPNGVEAFF	TGTGCCAGCAGCCACGCGGGTCCCAACGGGGTGGAAGCTTTCTTT
TRBV7-2	.	once	TRBJ2-4	CASSSIGVNIQYF	TGTGCCAGCAGCTCCATCGGGGTTAACATTCAGTACTTC
TRBV6-4	TRBD2	.	TRBJ2-3	CASSDSSSGGTDTQYF	TGTGCCAGCAGTGACTCATCTAGCGGGGGGACAGATACGCAGTATTTT
TRBV7-5	.	.	TRBJ1-4	CARPGGAQRGGEKLFF	TGTGCCCGACCGGGGGGGGCGCAACGAGGAGGTGAAAAACTGTTTTTT
TRBV29-1	.	.	TRBJ2-7	CSVKQGEQYF	TGCAGCGTTAAACAGGGTGAGCAGTACTTC
TRBV24-1	.	.	TRBJ2-1	CATSDLQSWGRGGEQFF	TGTGCCACCAGTGATTTGCAATCATGGGGCAGGGGAGGTGAGCAGTTCTTC
TRBV19	.	.	TRBJ1-3	CASSPAFGNTIYF	TGTGCCAGTAGTCCGGCATTCGGAAACACCATATATTTT
TRBV23-1	.	.	TRBJ1-5	CASSQSPYRDRVYSNQPQHF	TGCGCCAGCAGTCAATCGCCCTACAGGGACCGAGTTTATAGCAATCAGCCCCAGCATTTT
TRBV9	TRBD2	.	TRBJ2-1	CASSVGIGLAGGQGLGEQFF	TGTGCCAGCAGCGTAGGGATAGGACTAGCGGGAGGGCAAGGTCTGGGTGAGCAGTTCTTC
TRBV24-1	.	.	TRBJ2-4	CATSDSKRLVSGAKNIQYF	TGTGCCACCAGTGATTCCAAGCGGCTAGTCTCGGGTGCCAAAAACATTCAGTACTTC
TRBV4-1	.	.	TRBJ1-3	CASSQAAGSVGPGNTIYF	TGCGCCAGCAGCCAAGCAGCGGGAAGCGTTGGTCCTGGAAACACCATATATTTT
TRBV5-6	.	.	TRBJ1-1	CASSFRQGGTKAFF	TGTGCCAGCAGCTTTCGGCAGGGTGGTACAAAAGCTTTCTTT
TRBV30	.	.	TRBJ1-5	CAWSEPTVSNQPQHF	TGTGCCTGGAGTGAACCGACGGTTAGCAATCAGCCCCAGCATTTT
TRBV27	TRBD1	few	TRBJ1-5	CASSFAGVQGADQPQHF	TGTGCCAGCAGTTTCGCAGGTGTTCAGGGGGCCGATCAGCCCCAGCATTTT
TRBV12-3/TRBV12-4	.	.	TRBJ1-2	CASSLGQRYGYTF	TGTGCCAGCAGTTTAGGACAGAGGTATGGCTACACCTTC
TRBV5-1	.	.	TRBJ2-6	CASSSGGSGANVLTF	TGCGCCAGCAGTTCCGGAGGGTCTGGGGCCAACGTCCTGACTTTC
TRBV25-1	TRBD1	.	TRBJ2-2	CASSGRTGDDYTGELFF	TGTGCCAGCAGTGGCCGGACAGGGGATGATTACACCGGGGAGCTGTTTTTT
TRBV28	.	once	TRBJ1-5	CASSHRWGAEGPQHF	TGTGCCAGCAGCCACCGGTGGGGGGCGGAGGGGCCCCAGCATTTT
TRBV27	TRBD1	.	TRBJ1-5	CASSRQGHQPQHF	TGTGCCAGCAGCCGACAGGGACATCAGCCCCAGCATTTT
TRBV25-1	.	few	TRBJ1-1	CASSEYPGLGLTEAFF	TGTGCCAGCAGTGAATACCCAGGGCTAGGATTGACTGAAGCTTTCTTT
TRBV4-2	.	.	TRBJ1-5	CASSQDGRVGPQHF	TGTGCCAGCAGCCAAGATGGCAGGGTAGGACCCCAGCATTTT
TRBV5-6	.	once	TRBJ2-7	CASSRNPQGGEQYF	TGTGCCAGCAGCCGCAATCCACAGGGCGGAGAGCAGTACTTC
TRBV19	TRBD1	.	TRBJ1-5	CASSTTGDSNQPQHF	TGTGCCAGTAGTACAACAGGGGATAGCAATCAGCCCCAGCATTTT
TRBV6-2/TRBV6-3	TRBD1	.	TRBJ1-2	CASSHRDRGRMDRGYTF	TGTGCCAGCAGTCACCGGGACAGGGGGCGGATGGATCGCGGCTACACCTTC
TRBV7-6	.	.	TRBJ2-7	CASSPAIAATYEQYF	TGTGCCAGCAGCCCTGCGATAGCGGCGACCTACGAGCAGTACTTC
TRBV28	.	.	TRBJ1-4	CASSSEVDRGREKLFF	TGTGCCAGCAGTTCCGAAGTAGACCGCGGTCGGGAAAAACTGTTTTTT
TRBV27	.	.	TRBJ2-7	CASSLSGTYSYEQYF	TGTGCCAGCAGTTTATCAGGGACTTACTCCTACGAGCAGTACTTC
TRBV27	.	.	TRBJ2-7	CASTPVGGKDSYEQYF	TGTGCCAGCACTCCCGTCGGCGGAAAGGACTCCTACGAGCAGTACTTC
TRBV6-5	.	once	TRBJ1-3	CASSPGGSSGNTIYF	TGTGCCAGCAGCCCCGGGGGGAGCTCTGGAAACACCATATATTTT
TRBV9	.	.	TRBJ1-4	CASSVEPGFEKLFF	TGTGCCAGCAGCGTCGAACCAGGGTTCGAAAAACTGTTTTTT
TRBV24-1	TRBD1	.	TRBJ2-1	CATSDPRTGEGGNEQFF	TGTGCCACCAGTGACCCTCGGACAGGGGAGGGTGGCAATGAGCAGTTCTTC
TRBV28	.	.	TRBJ1-6	CASSLQQKYNSPLHF	TGTGCCAGCAGTTTGCAGCAGAAGTATAATTCACCCCTCCACTTT